This entry features one TCR beta chain sequence. There is no known antigen for this receptor. No qualities accompany the bases; no much larger clone lies one base away. The data originate from a study of blood T cell repertoires in COVID-19 (dated by TCRdb to the early 2020s). Some background on the complete study: Samples from collaborators originated in the United States, Italy and Spain and spanned both the acute and convalescent phases of COVID-19. The material from the prospective study consisted of cDNA or gDNA derived from T cells, B-cell-depleted T cells, or PBMCs. Deeply sampled blood TCRbeta repertoires from subjects exposed to, actively infected with, or recovered from COVID-19 were included in the dataset. The repertoires were released in a freely available public database meant as a resource for research on the immune response to SARS-CoV-2. Samples came from the ongoing ImmuneRACE study (first 160 participants) plus 1,254 subjects from 6 global collaborators. The sample metadata nearly always contained a de-identified subject ID, COVID-19 status, age in years and sex. Where available, HLA class I and class II types were taken from metadata supplied by the sample provider and were not determined by assay-based typing.

General findings and caveats noted by the study authors: The quantity of clinical and demographic metadata differed by source and by participant and was supplied without curation.

The CDR3 covers 12 residues, taking in both the cysteine and the phenylalanine. Kept here is only the CDR3 DNA, which spans 36 bases and is read in frame from base 1. Germline trimming amounts to 0 bases on V and 7 bases on J, with 0 as the count of junction bases outside the gene matches. From the germline V gene (reference sequence), CDR1 is MNHNY and CDR2 is SVGAGI. The immunoSEQ Assay, a bias-controlled multiplex PCR, was used to amplify TCRbeta CDR3 regions from genomic DNA. The study's own analysis went as follows. The number of nucleated cells in each sample was estimated by amplification of reference gene primers within the assay. To quantify the absolute abundance of each unique TCRbeta CDR3 rearrangement, sequence reads were collapsed and filtered. For each sample, productive Simpson clonality was calculated as the square root of Simpson's diversity index across productive rearrangements. TCRdb took over this immuneACCESS table, retaining in-frame rearrangements with V and J assigned. Such tables are incomplete; in checked studies, under half of the missing clones stem from an unresolved V gene, and the remainder is unexplained. V and J calls plus clone size are reproduced from that table; the DNA served to infer D and trimming. This sample holds about 160,000 clones; more than 70% were observed only once. Less than 4% of the sample lies in the top ten.

Enrolling through a virtual design, the prospective study's participants ranged in age from roughly 18 to 95 years and lived across around 25 United States geographic areas. In the prospective study, participants were assigned to cohorts based on the clinical history participants reported in a screening survey and a study questionnaire. Mobile phlebotomists in the prospective study collected whole blood, serum and a nasopharyngeal or oropharyngeal swab from every participant. Participants in the prospective study had the option to provide additional blood draws and questionnaires over a roughly 2-month period. Prospective study blood samples were shipped either frozen or at room temperature before DNA extraction.

The sequence is built from TRBV6-6 and TRBJ2-7, with 7 junctional bases fitting TRBD2. This receptor was obtained from a woman aged 50 to 60 in a cohort exposed to, infected with or recovered from COVID-19 (not recorded which). Specimen: PBMCs or T cells enriched from blood (not recorded which). The sequenced DNA is TGTGCCAGCAGTTACTCGGGGGGGGAGCAGTACTTC. Its protein product is CASSYSGGEQYF.